A single sample gave rise to the 21 T cell receptor beta chains below, sequenced in a study of T cell repertoires in cytomegalovirus infection. TCRdb fed the reads into MiXCR, producing one record per CDR3 protein. The sample holds 100,000 to 150,000 distinct CDR3 sequences, around 25% seen once. The antigens for these receptors are not known. Sequences were obtained from PBMCs, sequenced either directly or after in vitro stimulation (not recorded which). These receptor sequences come from a human donor in good health (CMV status not recorded). Some clones in this sample may be carry-over from other donors' samples.

In this sample, this clonotype turned up a few times. This chain connects TRBV7-6 to TRBJ2-3, with a possible D match to TRBD1 (6 bases). V was cut by 0 bases and J by 2 bases, with 18 bases left in between. Germline lookup yields CDR1 SGHVS and CDR2 FNYEAQ. The CDR3 extends over 18 amino acids. The CDR3 sequence: CASSLAQFRGMATDTQYF. For the CDR3, the DNA is TGTGCCAGCAGCTTAGCGCAGTTCAGGGGAATGGCCACAGATACGCAGTATTTT. Full variable domain (rest looked up from reference TRBV7-6 and TRBJ2-3): GAGVSQSPRYKVTKRGQDVALRCDPISGHVSLYWYRQALGQGPEFLTYFNYEAQQDKSGLPNDRFSAERPEGSISTLTIQRTEQRDSAMYRCASSLAQFRGMATDTQYFGPGTRLTVL.

The J gene is TRBJ1-5, the V gene TRBV7-2; no clear D. The CDR3 sequence is 14 residues long. From germline, CDR1 is SGHTA and CDR2 FQGNSA. Trimming pared 5 bases from V and 2 bases from J, leaving 10 bases between. CDR3 coding DNA: TGTGCCAGCAGCGCGTCAGAGGGCAATCAGCCCCAGCATTTT. Its protein product is CASSASEGNQPQHF.

Only one count was recorded for this clonotype. The genes are TRBV20-1 and TRBJ1-1; D remains ambiguous. This CDR3 is built from 13 residues. The germline V gene encodes CDR1 DFQATT and CDR2 SNEGSKA (reference sequence). Trimming stripped 6 bases from V and 2 bases from J, with 13 bases between. The CDR3 DNA reads as TGCAGTGCCGGAAGTCCCCTAAACACTGAAGCTTTCTTT. Its translation is CSAGSPLNTEAFF.

This clonotype appeared a single time. CDR3 region: CASSFLTYNEQFF. CDR3 nucleotides: TGTGCCAGCAGCTTCCTAACCTACAATGAGCAGTTCTTC. The V and J genes are TRBV11-2 and TRBJ2-1; D uncertain. CDR3 length equals 13 residues. Germline loops: CDR1 SGHAT, CDR2 FQNNGV. V was clipped by 3 bases and J by 2 bases, with 5 bases between them.

This clonotype was detected many times. The rearrangement uses TRBV7-2 and TRBJ1-2, with TRBD1 as a possible D gene (6 bases). The germline V gene has CDR1 SGHTA and CDR2 FQGNSA. This CDR3 is 16 amino acids long. V was pared by 3 bases and J by 2 bases, with 16 bases between. CDR3 DNA sequence: TGTGCCAGCAGCTTCACCACAGGGCGGGTGAACTATGGCTACACCTTC. Residues: CASSFTTGRVNYGYTF.

This chain connects TRBV7-3 to TRBJ1-1; no definite D call. The germline CDR1 and CDR2 sequences are SGHTA and FQGTGA. The CDR3 is made up of 13 amino acids. The V end was cut by 8 bases, the J end by 3 bases, with 13 bases between. The CDR3 protein is CASRGSTDTEAFF. The CDR3 region has the DNA TGTGCCAGCCGGGGTAGTACGGACACTGAAGCTTTCTTT. The full variable domain, rest sourced from reference TRBV7-3 and TRBJ1-1, is GAGVSQTPSNKVTEKGKYVELRCDPISGHTALYWYRQSLGQGPEFLIYFQGTGAADDSGLPNDRFFAVRPEGSVSTLKIQRTERGDSAVYLCASRGSTDTEAFFGQGTRLTVV.

The chain uses TRBV25-1 and TRBJ2-1, with 8 bases matching TRBD1. Trimming cost V 4 bases and J 8 bases; bases outside gene matches: 4. This CDR3 contains 13 residues. CDR1 and CDR2 from the germline V gene are MGHDK and SYGVNS. The CDR3 loop is CASSGTGGYEQFF. DNA of the CDR3: TGTGCCAGCAGTGGAACAGGGGGTTATGAGCAGTTCTTC.

This clonotype was found many times. The rearrangement joins TRBV12-3 or TRBV12-4 to TRBJ2-2; TRBD1 matches at 8 bases. The junction had 5 bases not matched to a gene; V was cut back by 4 bases and J by 4 bases. The CDR3 is made up of 15 amino acids. The CDR3 protein is CASSSTGVGTGELFF. CDR3 DNA sequence: TGTGCCAGCAGTTCGACAGGGGTAGGCACCGGGGAGCTGTTTTTT.

The chain is built from TRBV18 and TRBJ1-1, with no clear D. V was cut by 2 bases and J by 2 bases, with 9 bases left in between. The CDR3 length is 14 residues. Germline V gene sequence: CDR1 KGHSH, CDR2 LQKENI. The DNA of the CDR3 is TGTGCCAGCTCACCATCAGGAACTAACACTGAAGCTTTCTTT. Residues: CASSPSGTNTEAFF.

This clonotype was seen a handful of times. CDR3 sequence: CASSMVQGPRDNEQFF. The CDR3 DNA reads as TGTGCCAGCAGCATGGTACAGGGGCCCCGCGACAATGAGCAGTTCTTC. The chain links TRBV28 to TRBJ2-1; 7 bases are a match to TRBD1. Germline-derived CDR1 and CDR2 are MDHEN and SYDVKM. The J segment lost 5 bases and the V segment lost 6 bases, leaving 13 bases of the junction unmatched. This CDR3 is 16 amino acids long.

This clonotype was seen a handful of times. This chain joins TRBV7-8 and TRBJ2-2, with 8 bases lining up with TRBD1. The V segment lost 2 bases and the J segment 5 bases; nucleotides outside the gene matches: 7. The CDR3 contains 16 residues. Germline V gene data show CDR1 as SGHVS and CDR2 as FQNEAQ. For the CDR3, the DNA is TGTGCCAGCAGCTTACCCGGGACAGGCAGAACCGGGGAGCTGTTTTTT. Translation gives CASSLPGTGRTGELFF. Using reference TRBV7-8 and TRBJ2-2 for the parts outside the CDR3, the full variable domain is GAGVSQSPRYKVAKRGQDVALRCDPISGHVSLFWYQQALGQGPEFLTYFQNEAQLDKSGLPSDRFFAERPEGSVSTLKIQRTQQEDSAVYLCASSLPGTGRTGELFFGEGSRLTVL.

The chain joins TRBV11-3 to TRBJ2-2; a possible D gene is TRBD2 (6 bases). Germline V CDR1 and CDR2: SGHNT, YENEEA. V lost 5 bases and J lost 1, with 11 bases in between. CDR3 size: 15 residues. CDR3 in DNA: TGTGCCAGCAGCCCGCTAGCGATGAACACCGGGGAGCTGTTTTTT. Protein product: CASSPLAMNTGELFF.

In this sample, this clonotype turned up a few times. The V and J genes are TRBV6-5 and TRBJ2-2; D unclear. Germline lookup yields CDR1 MNHEY and CDR2 SVGAGI. This CDR3 is 15 amino acids long. Trimming shortened V by 6 bases and J by 0 bases, and 11 bases separated the two germline ends. Written as DNA, the CDR3 is TGTGCCAGCAGCTTAGGGTTCGCGAACACCGGGGAGCTGTTTTTT. Amino acids: CASSLGFANTGELFF.

This clonotype was seen a few times. CDR3 sequence: CASSLGDRQFF. CDR3 sequence (DNA): TGTGCCAGCAGCTTAGGGGACAGGCAGTTCTTC. The rearrangement links TRBV7-6 to TRBJ2-1, with TRBD1 matching 7 bases. Germline V lookup: CDR1 SGHVS, CDR2 FNYEAQ. CDR3 length: 11 amino acids. With V trimmed by 1 base and J by 12 bases, 0 bases remained unmatched.

This sequence joins TRBV18 and TRBJ1-6; D gene uncertain. This CDR3 is 17 amino acids long. V lost 6 bases, J lost 0 bases, and 15 bases lay in between. The V gene's germline CDR1 is KGHSH and CDR2 LQKENI. CDR3 sequence: CASSLTHRDSYNSPLHF. The CDR3 nucleotides are TGTGCCAGCTCCCTAACACACCGGGACTCCTATAATTCACCCCTCCACTTT. Filled out from reference TRBV18 and TRBJ1-6, the complete variable domain reads NAGVMQNPRHLVRRRGQEARLRCSPMKGHSHVYWYRQLPEEGLKFMVYLQKENIIDESGMPKERFSAEFPKEGPSILRIQQVVRGDSAAYFCASSLTHRDSYNSPLHFGNGTRLTVT.

This clonotype was observed a few times. The DNA for the CDR3 is TGCAGTGCTAGACTTTCCGGGGCCACAGATACGCAGTATTTT. Its protein product is CSARLSGATDTQYF. This chain uses TRBV20-1 with TRBJ2-3; D tentatively reads TRBD1 or TRBD2 (5 bases each). This CDR3 is 14 amino acids long. The V and J ends lost 2 bases and 2 bases respectively, with 11 bases between them. The germline V gene encodes CDR1 DFQATT and CDR2 SNEGSKA (reference sequence).

The CDR3 nucleotides are TGTGCCAGCAGGCTTATGGGGGCCGTCGCAGATACGCAGTATTTT. Its protein product is CASRLMGAVADTQYF. This sequence joins TRBV12-3 or TRBV12-4 and TRBJ2-3; weak D call: TRBD1 (6 bases). Trimming removed 6 bases at V and 4 bases at J, with 17 bases between. This CDR3 contains 15 residues.

The J gene is TRBJ1-2, the V gene TRBV6-2 or TRBV6-3, with no clear D. CDR3 size: 15 residues. CDR1 is MNHEY and CDR2 is SVGEGT in the germline V gene. The V gene lost 7 bases and the J gene lost 2 bases, with 17 bases spanning the gap. The CDR3 DNA follows: TGTGCCAGCACCCCGCTGGCCAGGATCAACTATGGCTACACCTTC. Its translation is CASTPLARINYGYTF.

The chain employs TRBV7-8 and TRBJ1-5; D remains unclear. The germline V gene encodes CDR1 SGHVS and CDR2 FQNEAQ. V shed 1 base and J shed 6 bases, with 13 bases lying between them. The CDR3 contains 15 residues. CDR3 sequence: CASSLVAGMVQPQHF. DNA for the CDR3: TGTGCCAGCAGCTTAGTCGCGGGGATGGTTCAGCCCCAGCATTTT.

Ten or more counts support this clonotype. V is TRBV28 and J is TRBJ1-3; a weak D match, TRBD1 (6 bases). Looked up from germline, CDR1 is MDHEN and CDR2 is SYDVKM. Deletions cut 6 bases from V and 0 bases from J, with 9 bases between. This CDR3 has 14 residues. The CDR3: CASRTGSSGNTIYF. The CDR3 DNA reads as TGTGCCAGCAGAACAGGGTCCTCTGGAAACACCATATATTTT.

This clonotype was seen repeatedly, ten times or more. The chain carries TRBV6-1 and TRBJ1-5; D is perhaps TRBD1 (6 bases). CDR1 and CDR2 (germline): MNHNS, SASEGT. V was cut by 6 bases and J by 6 bases, with 21 bases left in between. This CDR3 is built from 16 residues. CDR3 nucleotides: TGTGCCAGCAGAGCCCGTCGAGGGGGAGCCGTTCAGCCCCAGCATTTT. Translated: CASRARRGGAVQPQHF.